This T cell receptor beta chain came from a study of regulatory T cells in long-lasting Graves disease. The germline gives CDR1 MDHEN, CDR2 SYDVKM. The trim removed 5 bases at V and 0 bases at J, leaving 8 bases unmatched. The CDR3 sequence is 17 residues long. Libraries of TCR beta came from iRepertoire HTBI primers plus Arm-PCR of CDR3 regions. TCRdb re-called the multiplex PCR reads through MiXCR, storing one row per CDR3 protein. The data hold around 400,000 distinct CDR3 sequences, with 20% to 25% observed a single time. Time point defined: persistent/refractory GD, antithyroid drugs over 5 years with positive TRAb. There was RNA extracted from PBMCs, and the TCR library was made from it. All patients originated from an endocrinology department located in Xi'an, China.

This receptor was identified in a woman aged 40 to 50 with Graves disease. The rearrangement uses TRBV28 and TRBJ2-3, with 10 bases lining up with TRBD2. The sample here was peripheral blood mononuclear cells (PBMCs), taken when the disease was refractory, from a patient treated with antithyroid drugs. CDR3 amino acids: CASSVRLAGESTDTQYF. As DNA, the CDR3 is TGTGCCAGCAGTGTCCGTCTAGCGGGGGAAAGCACAGATACGCAGTATTTT.